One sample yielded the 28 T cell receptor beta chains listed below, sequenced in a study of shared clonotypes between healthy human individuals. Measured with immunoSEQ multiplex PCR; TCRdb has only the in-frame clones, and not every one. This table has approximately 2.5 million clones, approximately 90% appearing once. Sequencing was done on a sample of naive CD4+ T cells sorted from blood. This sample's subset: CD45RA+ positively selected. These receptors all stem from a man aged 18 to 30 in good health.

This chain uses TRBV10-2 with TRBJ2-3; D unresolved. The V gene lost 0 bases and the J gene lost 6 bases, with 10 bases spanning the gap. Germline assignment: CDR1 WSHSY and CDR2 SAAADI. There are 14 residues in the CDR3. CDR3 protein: CASSESVASDTQYF. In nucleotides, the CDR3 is TGCGCCAGCAGTGAGTCGGTAGCAAGCGATACGCAGTATTTT.

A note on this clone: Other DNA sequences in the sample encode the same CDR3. The CDR3: CASSGTGGSGYTF. CDR3 bases: TGTGCCAGCAGTGGGACAGGGGGGTCAGGCTACACCTTC. The genes are TRBV5-4 and TRBJ1-2, with 11 bases identical to TRBD1. This CDR3 has 13 amino acids. With 5 bases clipped from V and 8 bases from J, the junction kept 5 bases outside the gene matches. The germline V gene encodes CDR1 SGHNT and CDR2 YYREEE (reference sequence).

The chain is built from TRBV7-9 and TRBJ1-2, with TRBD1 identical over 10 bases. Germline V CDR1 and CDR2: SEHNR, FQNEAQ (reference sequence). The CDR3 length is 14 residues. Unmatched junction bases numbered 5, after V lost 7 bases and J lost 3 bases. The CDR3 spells CASIGQGVYYGYTF. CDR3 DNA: TGTGCCAGCATAGGACAGGGGGTCTACTATGGCTACACCTTC.

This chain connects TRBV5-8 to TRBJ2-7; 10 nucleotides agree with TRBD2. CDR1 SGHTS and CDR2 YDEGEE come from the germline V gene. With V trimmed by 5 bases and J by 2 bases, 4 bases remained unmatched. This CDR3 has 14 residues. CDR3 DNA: TGTGCCAGCAGTTGGCTAGCGGGGGCCTACGAGCAGTACTTC. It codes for CASSWLAGAYEQYF.

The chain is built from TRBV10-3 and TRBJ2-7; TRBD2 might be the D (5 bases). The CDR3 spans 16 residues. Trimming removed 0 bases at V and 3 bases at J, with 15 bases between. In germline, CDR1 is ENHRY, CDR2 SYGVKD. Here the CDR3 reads CAISESEGSMGYEQYF. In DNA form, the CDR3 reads TGTGCCATCAGTGAGTCCGAGGGATCGATGGGCTACGAGCAGTACTTC.

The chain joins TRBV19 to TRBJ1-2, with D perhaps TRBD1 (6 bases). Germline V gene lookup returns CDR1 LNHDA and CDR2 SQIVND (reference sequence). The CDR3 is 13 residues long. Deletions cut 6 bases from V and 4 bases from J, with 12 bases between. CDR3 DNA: TGTGCCAGTAGACCAGGACAGTCCTATGGCTACACCTTC. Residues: CASRPGQSYGYTF.

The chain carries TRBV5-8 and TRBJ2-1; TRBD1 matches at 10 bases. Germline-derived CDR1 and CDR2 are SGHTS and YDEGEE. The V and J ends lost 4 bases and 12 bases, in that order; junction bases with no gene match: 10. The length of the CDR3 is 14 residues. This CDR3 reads CASSPASGTGVQFF. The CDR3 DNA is TGTGCCAGCAGCCCCGCCTCCGGGACAGGGGTGCAGTTCTTC.

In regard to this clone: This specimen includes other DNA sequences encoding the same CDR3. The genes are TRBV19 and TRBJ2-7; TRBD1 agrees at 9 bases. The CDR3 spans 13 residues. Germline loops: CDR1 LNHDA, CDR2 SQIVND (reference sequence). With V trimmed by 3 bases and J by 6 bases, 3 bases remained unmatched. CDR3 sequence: CASSMDRGGEQYF. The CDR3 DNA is TGTGCCAGTAGTATGGACAGGGGTGGCGAGCAGTACTTC.

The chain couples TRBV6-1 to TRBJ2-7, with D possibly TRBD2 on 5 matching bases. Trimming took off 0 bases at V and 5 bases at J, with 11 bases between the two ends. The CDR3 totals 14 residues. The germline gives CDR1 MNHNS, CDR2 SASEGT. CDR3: CASSEAAAIHEQYF. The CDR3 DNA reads TGTGCCAGCAGTGAAGCAGCGGCAATCCACGAGCAGTACTTC.

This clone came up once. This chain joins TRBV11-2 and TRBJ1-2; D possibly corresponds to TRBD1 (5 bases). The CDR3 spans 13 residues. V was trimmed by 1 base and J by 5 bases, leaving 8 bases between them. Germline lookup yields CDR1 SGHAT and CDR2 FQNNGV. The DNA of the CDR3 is TGTGCCAGCAGCTTAGCAACAGGTTATGGCTACACCTTC. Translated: CASSLATGYGYTF.

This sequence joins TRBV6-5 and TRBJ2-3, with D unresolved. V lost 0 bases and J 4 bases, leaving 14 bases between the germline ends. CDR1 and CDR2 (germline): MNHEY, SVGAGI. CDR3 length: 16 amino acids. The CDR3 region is CASSYSFKTPADTQYF. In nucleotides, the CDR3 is TGTGCCAGCAGTTACTCGTTTAAGACTCCTGCAGATACGCAGTATTTT.

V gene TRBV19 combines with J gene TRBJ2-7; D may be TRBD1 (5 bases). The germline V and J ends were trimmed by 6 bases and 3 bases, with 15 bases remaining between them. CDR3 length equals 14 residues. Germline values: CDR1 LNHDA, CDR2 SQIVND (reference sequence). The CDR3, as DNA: TGTGCCAGTAGCACAGGTTCTAACGGCTACGAGCAGTACTTC. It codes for CASSTGSNGYEQYF.

The CDR3 sequence is CAWSDHRGPGNTIYF. The CDR3 coding sequence is TGTGCCTGGAGTGACCACAGGGGACCTGGAAACACCATATATTTT. The chain carries TRBV30 and TRBJ1-3; 7 bases agree with TRBD1. CDR3 length: 15 residues. The V segment lost 1 base and the J segment 2 bases; nucleotides outside the gene matches: 5. The germline CDR1 and CDR2 sequences are GTSNPN and SVGIG (reference sequence).

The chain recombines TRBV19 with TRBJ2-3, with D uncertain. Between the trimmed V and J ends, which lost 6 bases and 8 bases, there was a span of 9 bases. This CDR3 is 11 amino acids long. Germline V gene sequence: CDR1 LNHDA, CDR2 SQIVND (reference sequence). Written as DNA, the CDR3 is TGTGCCAGTAGCTCCGTCGGTACGCAGTATTTT. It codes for CASSSVGTQYF.

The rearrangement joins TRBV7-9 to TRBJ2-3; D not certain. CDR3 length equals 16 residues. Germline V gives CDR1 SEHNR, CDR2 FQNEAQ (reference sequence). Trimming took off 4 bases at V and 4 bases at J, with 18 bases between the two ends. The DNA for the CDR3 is TGTGCCAGCAGCTCACCCAAGTTGTCCCTTGCAGATACGCAGTATTTT. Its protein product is CASSSPKLSLADTQYF.

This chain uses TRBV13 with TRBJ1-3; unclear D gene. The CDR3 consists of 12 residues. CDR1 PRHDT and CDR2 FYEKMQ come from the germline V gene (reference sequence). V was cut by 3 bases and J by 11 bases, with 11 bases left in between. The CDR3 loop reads CASSFLHAAIYF. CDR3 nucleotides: TGTGCCAGCAGCTTTTTGCATGCGGCCATATATTTT.

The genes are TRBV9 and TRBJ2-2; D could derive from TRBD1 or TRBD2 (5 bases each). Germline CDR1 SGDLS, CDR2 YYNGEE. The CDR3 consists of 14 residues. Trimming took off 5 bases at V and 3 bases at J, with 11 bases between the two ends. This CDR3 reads CASRRDPDTGELFF. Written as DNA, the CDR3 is TGTGCCAGCAGGAGGGACCCGGACACCGGGGAGCTGTTTTTT.

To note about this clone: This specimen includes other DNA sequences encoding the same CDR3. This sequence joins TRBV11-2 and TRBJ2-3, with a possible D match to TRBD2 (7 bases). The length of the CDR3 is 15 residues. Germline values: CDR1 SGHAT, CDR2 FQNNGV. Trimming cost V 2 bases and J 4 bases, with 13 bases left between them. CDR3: CASSLSGGAADTQYF. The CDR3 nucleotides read TGTGCCAGCAGCTTAAGTGGGGGGGCCGCAGATACGCAGTATTTT.

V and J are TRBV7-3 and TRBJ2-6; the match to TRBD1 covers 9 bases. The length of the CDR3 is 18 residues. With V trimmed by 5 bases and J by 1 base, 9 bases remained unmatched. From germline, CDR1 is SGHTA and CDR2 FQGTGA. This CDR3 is CASSQTGGPISGANVLTF. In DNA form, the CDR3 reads TGTGCCAGCAGCCAGACAGGGGGGCCCATATCTGGGGCCAACGTCCTGACTTTC.

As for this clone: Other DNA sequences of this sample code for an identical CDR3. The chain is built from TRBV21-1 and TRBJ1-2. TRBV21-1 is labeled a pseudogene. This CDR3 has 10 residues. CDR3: CASSRRGYTF. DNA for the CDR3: TGTGCCAGCAGCCGCCGTGGATACACCTTC.

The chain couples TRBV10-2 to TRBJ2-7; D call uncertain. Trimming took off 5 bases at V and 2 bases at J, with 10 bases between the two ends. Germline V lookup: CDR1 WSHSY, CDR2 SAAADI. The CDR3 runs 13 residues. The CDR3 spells CASSRQEAYEQYF. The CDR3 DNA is TGCGCCAGCAGTAGGCAGGAAGCCTACGAGCAGTACTTC.

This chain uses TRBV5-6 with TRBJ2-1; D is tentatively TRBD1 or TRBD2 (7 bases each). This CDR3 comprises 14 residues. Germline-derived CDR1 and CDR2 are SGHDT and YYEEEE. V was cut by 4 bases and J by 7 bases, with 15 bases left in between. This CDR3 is CASSLTGEGNEQFF. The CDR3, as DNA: TGTGCCAGCAGCCTAACAGGGGAGGGGAATGAGCAGTTCTTC.

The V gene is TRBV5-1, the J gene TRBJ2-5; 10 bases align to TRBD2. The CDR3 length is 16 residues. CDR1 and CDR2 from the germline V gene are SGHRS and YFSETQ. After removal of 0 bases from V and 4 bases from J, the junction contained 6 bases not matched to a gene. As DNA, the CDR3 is TGCGCCAGCAGCTTGGAACTAGCGGGGACTGGAGAGACCCAGTACTTC. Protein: CASSLELAGTGETQYF.

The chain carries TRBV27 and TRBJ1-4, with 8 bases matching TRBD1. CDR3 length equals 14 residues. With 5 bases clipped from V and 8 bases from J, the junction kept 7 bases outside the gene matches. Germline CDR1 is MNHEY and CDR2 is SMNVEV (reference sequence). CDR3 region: CASSLHRGEEKLFF. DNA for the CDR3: TGTGCCAGCAGTCTTCACAGGGGGGAGGAAAAACTGTTTTTT.

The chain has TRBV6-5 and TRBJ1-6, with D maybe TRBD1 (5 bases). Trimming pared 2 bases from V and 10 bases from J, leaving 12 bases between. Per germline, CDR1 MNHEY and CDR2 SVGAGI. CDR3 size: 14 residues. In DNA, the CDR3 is TGTGCCAGCAGTTACAATGGACAACAATCACCCCTCCACTTT. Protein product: CASSYNGQQSPLHF.

CDR3 region: CASSLADRGFYQPQHF. In DNA form, the CDR3 reads TGTGCCAGCAGCTTAGCGGACAGGGGTTTTTATCAGCCCCAGCATTTT. This chain connects TRBV7-8 to TRBJ1-5; 9 positions match TRBD1. Germline values: CDR1 SGHVS, CDR2 FQNEAQ. V lost 0 bases and J lost 5; bases outside the gene matches: 5. The CDR3 has 16 residues.

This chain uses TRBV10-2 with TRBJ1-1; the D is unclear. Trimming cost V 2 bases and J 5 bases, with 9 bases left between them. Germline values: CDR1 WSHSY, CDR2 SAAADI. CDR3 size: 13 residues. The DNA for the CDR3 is TGCGCCAGCAGTGAGGGCCGAGGGACTGAAGCTTTCTTT. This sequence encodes CASSEGRGTEAFF.

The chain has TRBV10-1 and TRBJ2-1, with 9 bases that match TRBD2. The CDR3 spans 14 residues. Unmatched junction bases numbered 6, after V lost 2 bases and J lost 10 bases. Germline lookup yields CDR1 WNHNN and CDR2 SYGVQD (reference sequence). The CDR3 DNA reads TGCGCCAGCAGTGAGGCGGGGGGGCGCCGGGAGCAGTTCTTC. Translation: CASSEAGGRREQFF.